The rows below give T cell receptor beta chains drawn from one sample of a study of response to subunit inactivated influenza vaccine. TCRdb analysed the RT-PCR reads with MiXCR anew, one entry per CDR3 protein. Of roughly 500,000 distinct CDR3 sequences in the sample, about 25% were seen once. Source: CD4+ T cells sorted from PBMCs, taken 4 to 6 days after vaccination. The receptors stem from a man aged 50-60 years who received an inactivated influenza vaccine. CDR3s include the opening cysteine and the closing phenylalanine or tryptophan.

j_gene: TRBJ2-7
v_gene: TRBV11-2
CDR3aa: CASSLVAGWYF

j_gene: TRBJ2-5
v_gene: TRBV10-3
CDR3aa: CATKPGGQLETQYF

j_gene: TRBJ2-7
v_gene: TRBV6-5
CDR3aa: CASSYASGHEQYF

j_gene: TRBJ1-5
v_gene: TRBV12-3/TRBV12-4
CDR3aa: CASSWKGDNQPQHF

j_gene: TRBJ1-1
v_gene: TRBV28
CDR3aa: CATTVPRGKDTEAFF

j_gene: TRBJ2-1
v_gene: TRBV7-9
CDR3aa: CASSFSGQGIYNEQFF

j_gene: TRBJ2-5
v_gene: TRBV5-1
CDR3aa: CASSERLAGLETQYF

j_gene: TRBJ2-5
v_gene: TRBV3-1
CDR3aa: CASSQAPGGEKTQYF

j_gene: TRBJ2-1
v_gene: TRBV4-1
CDR3aa: CASSRGTSGGKYEQFF

j_gene: TRBJ1-5
v_gene: TRBV7-9
CDR3aa: CASSSDFGQPQHF

j_gene: TRBJ1-2
v_gene: TRBV3-1
CDR3aa: CASSPAYRGVYGYTF

j_gene: TRBJ1-2
v_gene: TRBV12-3/TRBV12-4
CDR3aa: CASSRPGQGFHGYTF

j_gene: TRBJ2-7
v_gene: TRBV7-9
CDR3aa: CASSLGGSPEQYF

j_gene: TRBJ2-6
v_gene: TRBV7-8
CDR3aa: CASMGGRFGANVLTF

j_gene: TRBJ1-2
v_gene: TRBV7-2
CDR3aa: CASSPRTRARHYGYTF

j_gene: TRBJ2-7
v_gene: TRBV7-9
CDR3aa: CASSSGTSGAYEQYF

j_gene: TRBJ1-2
v_gene: TRBV7-2
CDR3aa: CASSSRRVIYGYTF

j_gene: TRBJ2-3
v_gene: TRBV6-2/TRBV6-3
CDR3aa: CASRTWGSGNTDTQYF

j_gene: TRBJ2-1
v_gene: TRBV20-1
CDR3aa: CSARDAGATHNEQFF

j_gene: TRBJ1-1
v_gene: TRBV10-3
CDR3aa: CAISEVVGTEAFF

j_gene: TRBJ2-3
v_gene: TRBV20-1
CDR3aa: CSATQSRLLVGTDTQYF

j_gene: TRBJ2-7
v_gene: TRBV7-2
CDR3aa: CASSLGLGDRDEQYF

j_gene: TRBJ2-2
v_gene: TRBV18
CDR3aa: CASSPPGYTGELFF

j_gene: TRBJ2-2
v_gene: TRBV5-1
CDR3aa: CASSLRGQVHTGELFF

j_gene: TRBJ1-1
v_gene: TRBV6-2/TRBV6-3
CDR3aa: CASRTPEVNTEAFF

j_gene: TRBJ2-5
v_gene: TRBV7-2
CDR3aa: CASSLGTANVAQYF

j_gene: TRBJ2-1
v_gene: TRBV7-8
CDR3aa: CASSELAGSPSSYNEQFF

j_gene: TRBJ2-7
v_gene: TRBV7-6
CDR3aa: CASSLAEGTEQYF

j_gene: TRBJ2-2
v_gene: TRBV10-3
CDR3aa: CAISELGAGELFF

j_gene: TRBJ2-2
v_gene: TRBV5-1
CDR3aa: CASSDRGHTGELFF

j_gene: TRBJ2-5
v_gene: TRBV24-1
CDR3aa: CATSDSLAGGKETQYF

j_gene: TRBJ2-4
v_gene: TRBV7-9
CDR3aa: CASSPQIRGPVKNIQYF

j_gene: TRBJ2-1
v_gene: TRBV27
CDR3aa: CASSHVAGYNEQFF

j_gene: TRBJ2-5
v_gene: TRBV5-1
CDR3aa: CASSSQGVKETQYF

j_gene: TRBJ2-3
v_gene: TRBV27
CDR3aa: CASSRWGLAELDTQYF

j_gene: TRBJ2-3
v_gene: TRBV29-1
CDR3aa: CSPGHGDTQYF

j_gene: TRBJ2-7
v_gene: TRBV10-3
CDR3aa: CAIRSTVLAGGPNEQYF

j_gene: TRBJ2-7
v_gene: TRBV28
CDR3aa: CASSMPPGDEQYF

j_gene: TRBJ2-7
v_gene: TRBV7-2
CDR3aa: CASSFDPGPYEQYF

j_gene: TRBJ2-3
v_gene: TRBV5-1
CDR3aa: CASSLAGGVSTDTQYF

j_gene: TRBJ1-5
v_gene: TRBV6-1
CDR3aa: CASKVGDTNQPQHF

j_gene: TRBJ2-7
v_gene: TRBV20-1
CDR3aa: CSAPLTTGKDYYEQYF

j_gene: TRBJ1-2
v_gene: TRBV20-1
CDR3aa: CSAREGGRDYGYTF

j_gene: TRBJ2-1
v_gene: TRBV11-1
CDR3aa: CASSPFSGGLAGTSSYNEQFF

j_gene: TRBJ1-1
v_gene: TRBV15
CDR3aa: CATRSPPVENTEAFF

j_gene: TRBJ1-4
v_gene: TRBV5-1
CDR3aa: CASNPGQGMEKLFF

j_gene: TRBJ2-5
v_gene: TRBV5-1
CDR3aa: CASNGGGSQETQYF

j_gene: TRBJ1-3
v_gene: TRBV7-9
CDR3aa: CASSVGGRGNTIYF

j_gene: TRBJ1-5
v_gene: TRBV6-1
CDR3aa: CASSEIGAGGNQPQHF

j_gene: TRBJ1-2
v_gene: TRBV20-1
CDR3aa: CSATPRGAGYTF

j_gene: TRBJ2-7
v_gene: TRBV28
CDR3aa: CASRIGRTYEQYF

j_gene: TRBJ2-3
v_gene: TRBV12-3/TRBV12-4
CDR3aa: CASSPRFGQYF

j_gene: TRBJ2-5
v_gene: TRBV7-9
CDR3aa: CASSTTGGVQETQYF

j_gene: TRBJ1-2
v_gene: TRBV7-9
CDR3aa: CASNNQGVRIMGGYTF

j_gene: TRBJ2-3
v_gene: TRBV29-1
CDR3aa: CSVDDGLKADTQYF

j_gene: TRBJ1-4
v_gene: TRBV4-3
CDR3aa: CASSQVTGNLAEKLFF

j_gene: TRBJ2-7
v_gene: TRBV6-1
CDR3aa: CASSDHRAGYSYEQYF

j_gene: TRBJ2-3
v_gene: TRBV6-1
CDR3aa: CASTPPGGSTDTQYF

j_gene: TRBJ1-1
v_gene: TRBV5-1
CDR3aa: CASSGQSGTVGRAFF

j_gene: TRBJ2-7
v_gene: TRBV11-2
CDR3aa: CASSLDVFGEQYF